This T cell receptor beta chain was retrieved from a study of blood T cell repertoires in COVID-19. Study as a whole: The United States, Italy and Spain were the sources of the acute and convalescent COVID-19 samples. T cells, B-cell-depleted T cells, or PBMCs provided the cDNA or gDNA that served as material.

This CDR3 is built from 17 residues. Unmatched junction bases numbered 4, after V lost 4 bases and J lost 0 bases. Per the germline V gene, CDR1 is MNHEY and CDR2 is SMNVEV (reference sequence). Original processing methods: Amplified reference gene primers provided the basis for estimating nucleated cell counts. The repertoire was sequenced with immunoSEQ multiplex PCR; TCRdb's copy has only in-frame clones and lacks some. The V and J calls and clone size come from that table; D and trimming were worked out from the DNA. This table has tens of thousands of clones, about 88% appearing once. The rearrangement joins TRBV27 to TRBJ2-3; 13 bases are a match to TRBD2. This receptor was identified in a human donor in a cohort sampled during active COVID-19. The donor label of this sample is uncertain. Sequencing was performed on peripheral blood. In nucleotides, the CDR3 is TGTGCCAGCAGTTCACCGGGACTAGCGGGAAGCACAGATACGCAGTATTTT. Translated: CASSSPGLAGSTDTQYF.